Listed here are 25 T cell receptor beta chains from one sample, sequenced in a study of OX40 agonist ivuxolimab in advanced cancers. Generated by immunoSEQ multiplex PCR, the TCRdb table keeps only in-frame clones and is missing some. The table records around 80,000 clones, roughly 84% of them present only once. Sequences were derived from CD4+ or CD8+ T cells sorted from blood, sampled in a trial of the OX40 agonist ivuxolimab. The receptors here all came from an adult with an advanced solid tumor such as melanoma, head and neck, liver or kidney cancer.

The chain uses TRBV18 and TRBJ2-5, with D tentatively TRBD1 or TRBD2 (5 bases each). Germline CDR1 is KGHSH and CDR2 is LQKENI. Deletions cut 2 bases from V and 4 bases from J, with 11 bases between. This CDR3 region has 14 residues. The CDR3 reads CASSPGQGRETQYF. CDR3 in DNA: TGTGCCAGCTCACCAGGGCAGGGACGAGAGACCCAGTACTTC.

The V call is TRBV30, the J call TRBJ1-1, with no clear D. CDR3 length: 12 residues. V shed 4 bases and J shed 5 bases, with 11 bases lying between them. The V gene's germline CDR1 is GTSNPN and CDR2 SVGIG (reference sequence). CDR3 sequence: CAWIPHGTEAFF. The CDR3 DNA reads TGTGCCTGGATCCCCCATGGGACTGAAGCTTTCTTT. Full variable domain (remainder filled in from reference TRBV30 and TRBJ1-1): SQTIHQWPATLVQPVGSPLSLECTVEGTSNPNLYWYRQAAGRGLQLLFYSVGIGQISSEVPQNLSASRPQDRQFILSSKKLLLSDSGFYLCAWIPHGTEAFFGQGTRLTVV.

The chain carries TRBV5-6 and TRBJ2-1, with TRBD2 matching 11 bases. V gave up 3 bases and J gave up 7 bases; unmatched junction bases: 6. The CDR3 length is 15 residues. The germline V gene encodes CDR1 SGHDT and CDR2 YYEEEE. Written as DNA, the CDR3 is TGTGCCAGCAGCTCACTAGCGGGAGCTCGGAATGAGCAGTTCTTC. Encoded protein: CASSSLAGARNEQFF.

This clone was recorded only once. The chain links TRBV18 to TRBJ2-1, with 8 bases matching TRBD2. Germline CDR1 is KGHSH and CDR2 is LQKENI. V lost 5 bases to trimming and J lost 9 bases; unmatched junction nucleotides: 9. The CDR3 consists of 14 residues. DNA of the CDR3: TGTGCCAGCTCATCATCCCCGGGGGGGGGTGAGCAGTTCTTC. Translating it yields CASSSSPGGGEQFF.

The rearrangement uses TRBV4-3 and TRBJ2-7, with 10 positions matching TRBD2. The trim removed 3 bases at V and 5 bases at J, leaving 7 bases unmatched. Germline CDR1 LGHNA, CDR2 YSLEER. There are 15 residues in the CDR3. The CDR3 is CASSQIAGGGDEQYF. The CDR3 DNA follows: TGCGCCAGCAGCCAGATAGCGGGAGGAGGGGACGAGCAGTACTTC.

This clone has just one count. The V and J genes are TRBV6-1 and TRBJ2-7, with 10 bases aligning to TRBD2. The CDR3 runs 15 residues. V dropped 8 bases and J dropped 5; count of bases not matched to a gene: 12. Germline loops: CDR1 MNHNS, CDR2 SASEGT. The CDR3 region has the DNA TGTGCCAGCGAAAGCGGGAGGGCCGGTATTAACGAGCAGTACTTC. As protein: CASESGRAGINEQYF.

The chain links TRBV18 to TRBJ1-2; D gene ambiguous. Germline loops: CDR1 KGHSH, CDR2 LQKENI. Trimming left V 3 bases short and J 8 bases short, with 13 bases between. CDR3 length equals 13 residues. The CDR3 sequence is CASSPNRAYGYTF. The CDR3 DNA is TGTGCCAGCTCACCGAACCGGGCGTACGGCTACACCTTC. Complete variable domain (other parts from reference TRBV18 and TRBJ1-2): NAGVMQNPRHLVRRRGQEARLRCSPMKGHSHVYWYRQLPEEGLKFMVYLQKENIIDESGMPKERFSAEFPKEGPSILRIQQVVRGDSAAYFCASSPNRAYGYTFGSGTRLTVV.

V is TRBV11-2 and J is TRBJ2-3, with D hard to call. V lost 1 base and J lost 2, with 10 bases in between. This CDR3 region has 15 residues. Germline assignment: CDR1 SGHAT and CDR2 FQNNGV. The CDR3 DNA reads TGTGCCAGCAGCTTAGGAGTACACTTCACAGATACGCAGTATTTT. Translation: CASSLGVHFTDTQYF.

The chain has TRBV7-2 and TRBJ2-5; TRBD1 agrees at 7 bases. The CDR3 runs to 16 residues. Germline V lookup: CDR1 SGHTA, CDR2 FQGNSA. V lost 0 bases and J lost 2; bases outside the gene matches: 6. The CDR3 DNA sequence: TGTGCCAGCAGCTTAGCCAACAGGGGCGGGCAAGAGACCCAGTACTTC. This sequence encodes CASSLANRGGQETQYF.

The chain uses TRBV5-6 and TRBJ1-4, with D unclear. This CDR3 spans 14 amino acids. V shed 4 bases and J shed 3 bases, with 10 bases lying between them. CDR1 and CDR2 (germline): SGHDT, YYEEEE. CDR3 residues: CASSGDMANEKLFF. The CDR3 region has the DNA TGTGCCAGCAGCGGGGATATGGCTAATGAAAAACTGTTTTTT.

The chain carries TRBV27 and TRBJ1-1; the D is unclear. CDR1 is MNHEY and CDR2 is SMNVEV in the germline V gene (reference sequence). The ends were cut back, 7 bases at V and 3 bases at J, with 24 bases in the middle. The length of the CDR3 is 17 residues. Here the CDR3 reads CASTSYGVSPGHTEAFF. DNA for the CDR3: TGTGCCAGCACCTCGTATGGGGTCTCACCTGGGCACACTGAAGCTTTCTTT.

The V call is TRBV7-2, the J call TRBJ2-3; D might be TRBD2 (5 bases). The germline gives CDR1 SGHTA, CDR2 FQGNSA. The CDR3 extends over 14 amino acids. V lost 5 bases and J lost 0, with 9 bases in between. CDR3 amino acids: CASSRAASTDTQYF. For the CDR3, the DNA is TGTGCCAGCAGCCGAGCGGCAAGCACAGATACGCAGTATTTT.

The chain combines TRBV18 with TRBJ2-7; D is unresolved. Trimming stripped 3 bases from V and 0 bases from J, with 9 bases between. This CDR3 has 14 residues. Germline CDR1 is KGHSH and CDR2 is LQKENI. Written as DNA, the CDR3 is TGTGCCAGCTCACCCGGCCACAACTCCTACGAGCAGTACTTC. It encodes CASSPGHNSYEQYF.

The V and J genes are TRBV5-1 and TRBJ1-5; no reliable D call. The CDR3 sequence is 15 residues long. Between the trimmed V and J ends, which lost 0 bases and 3 bases, there was a span of 10 bases. Germline values: CDR1 SGHRS, CDR2 YFSETQ. Here the CDR3 DNA reads TGCGCCAGCAGCTTGGCCGCCGGGAACAATCAGCCCCAGCATTTT. This codes for CASSLAAGNNQPQHF. Filled out from reference TRBV5-1 and TRBJ1-5, the complete variable domain reads KAGVTQTPRYLIKTRGQQVTLSCSPISGHRSVSWYQQTPGQGLQFLFEYFSETQRNKGNFPGRFSGRQFSNSRSEMNVSTLELGDSALYLCASSLAAGNNQPQHFGDGTRLSIL.

The chain has TRBV19 and TRBJ1-2; the D is unclear. The CDR3 is made up of 15 amino acids. The V end lost 4 bases, the J end lost 1 base, and 13 bases lay between the germline ends. Germline loops: CDR1 LNHDA, CDR2 SQIVND (reference sequence). In DNA form, the CDR3 reads TGTGCCAGTAGTAGCCAGTCAGGAATTAACTATGGCTACACCTTC. Its protein product is CASSSQSGINYGYTF.

The gene calls are TRBV18 and TRBJ1-2; TRBD1 aligns across 10 bases. This CDR3 is built from 16 residues. Germline CDR1 and CDR2: KGHSH and LQKENI. Germline trimming cut 5 bases from V and 5 bases from J; bases unmatched to any gene: 11. The CDR3 DNA reads TGTGCCAGCTCAGTCGACAGGGGGCGGATGTTGTATGGCTACACCTTC. Its protein product is CASSVDRGRMLYGYTF. Combining the CDR3 with reference TRBV18 and TRBJ1-2 gives the whole variable domain NAGVMQNPRHLVRRRGQEARLRCSPMKGHSHVYWYRQLPEEGLKFMVYLQKENIIDESGMPKERFSAEFPKEGPSILRIQQVVRGDSAAYFCASSVDRGRMLYGYTFGSGTRLTVV.

V and J are TRBV7-2 and TRBJ1-3; 7 nucleotides align to TRBD1. Germline assignment: CDR1 SGHTA and CDR2 FQGNSA. Trimming removed 8 bases from V and 0 bases from J; junction bases left unmatched: 7. The CDR3 totals 15 residues. The CDR3 DNA is TGTGCCAGCGGAGGACAGGCGACCTCTGGAAACACCATATATTTT. It is translated as CASGGQATSGNTIYF.

The J gene is TRBJ2-1, the V gene TRBV7-8; a possible D gene is TRBD2 (6 bases). Trimming took off 11 bases at V and 1 base at J, with 12 bases between the two ends. In germline, CDR1 is SGHVS, CDR2 FQNEAQ. This CDR3 is 13 amino acids long. The CDR3 sequence: CAGGTPSYNEQFF. The CDR3 DNA is TGTGCCGGGGGGACTCCATCCTACAATGAGCAGTTCTTC.

This sequence joins TRBV11-3 and TRBJ2-1; a possible D gene is TRBD2 (6 bases). Trimming took 0 bases from V and 2 from J, leaving 20 bases between them. Germline CDR1 reads SGHNT; CDR2 reads YENEEA. The CDR3 totals 19 residues. In nucleotides, the CDR3 is TGTGCCAGCAGCTTAGATTATGACGGGAGCCCCCAGGCCTACAATGAGCAGTTCTTC. Its protein is CASSLDYDGSPQAYNEQFF.

The chain recombines TRBV19 with TRBJ1-5, with TRBD1 identical over 10 bases. CDR3 length: 15 amino acids. V was clipped by 6 bases and J by 3 bases; unmatched bases: 5. CDR1 and CDR2 from the germline V gene are LNHDA and SQIVND (reference sequence). The CDR3 is CASRKDRGDNQPQHF. The CDR3 nucleotides are TGTGCCAGTAGGAAGGACAGGGGGGACAATCAGCCCCAGCATTTT.

This sequence joins TRBV27 and TRBJ1-2, with no clear D. V gave up 7 bases and J gave up 5 bases, with 20 bases separating them. CDR3 length: 15 amino acids. Germline lookup yields CDR1 MNHEY and CDR2 SMNVEV (reference sequence). The CDR3 reads CASTTRRAAPYGYTF. The CDR3 DNA reads as TGTGCCAGCACCACCCGGCGGGCCGCTCCTTATGGCTACACCTTC.

The chain recombines TRBV7-9 with TRBJ1-6, with D unclear. Germline V gene lookup returns CDR1 SEHNR and CDR2 FQNEAQ (reference sequence). The CDR3 is 14 amino acids. V lost 3 bases to trimming and J lost 9 bases, with 12 bases between them. The CDR3 region is CASSFGQDLSPLHF. The CDR3 bases are TGTGCCAGCAGCTTCGGCCAAGACCTTTCACCCCTCCACTTT.

The V call is TRBV7-2, the J call TRBJ1-1, with 7 nucleotides matching TRBD1. This CDR3 spans 11 amino acids. CDR1 is SGHTA and CDR2 is FQGNSA in the germline V gene. Germline trimming cut 4 bases from V and 10 bases from J; bases unmatched to any gene: 3. CDR3 loop: CASSSRQGAFF. CDR3 nucleotide sequence: TGTGCCAGCAGCTCGAGACAGGGAGCTTTCTTT.

The chain uses TRBV6-6 and TRBJ1-2; D not certain. With 6 bases removed from V and 1 base from J, the gap between germline ends came to 9 bases. The CDR3 is 13 residues long. Germline CDR1 and CDR2: MNHNY and SVGAGI (reference sequence). The CDR3 protein is CASSLTYNYGYTF. Here the CDR3 DNA reads TGTGCCAGCAGCCTAACATATAACTATGGCTACACCTTC.

The rearrangement links TRBV27 to TRBJ1-5; D unclear. V shed 7 bases and J shed 4 bases, with 20 bases lying between them. This CDR3 is 16 amino acids long. Germline lookup yields CDR1 MNHEY and CDR2 SMNVEV (reference sequence). CDR3 residues: CASTVIGKRRNQPQHF. As DNA, the CDR3 is TGTGCCAGCACTGTCATCGGGAAACGCCGAAATCAGCCCCAGCATTTT.